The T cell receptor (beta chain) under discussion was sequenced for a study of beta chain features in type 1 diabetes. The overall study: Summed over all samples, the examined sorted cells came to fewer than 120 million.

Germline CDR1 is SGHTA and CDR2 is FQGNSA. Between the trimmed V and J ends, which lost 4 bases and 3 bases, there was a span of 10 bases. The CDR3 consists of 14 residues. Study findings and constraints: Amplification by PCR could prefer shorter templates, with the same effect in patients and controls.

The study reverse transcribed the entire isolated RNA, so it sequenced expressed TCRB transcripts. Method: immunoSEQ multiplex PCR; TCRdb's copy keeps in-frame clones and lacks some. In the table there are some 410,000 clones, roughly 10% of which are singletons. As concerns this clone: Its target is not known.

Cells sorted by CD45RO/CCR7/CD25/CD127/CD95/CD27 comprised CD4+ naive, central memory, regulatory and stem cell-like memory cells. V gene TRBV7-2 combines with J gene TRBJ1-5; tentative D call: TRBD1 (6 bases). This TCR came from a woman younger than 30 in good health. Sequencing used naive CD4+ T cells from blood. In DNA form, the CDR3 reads TGTGCCAGCAGCTATAGGGACATCAATCAGCCCCAGCATTTT. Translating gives CASSYRDINQPQHF.